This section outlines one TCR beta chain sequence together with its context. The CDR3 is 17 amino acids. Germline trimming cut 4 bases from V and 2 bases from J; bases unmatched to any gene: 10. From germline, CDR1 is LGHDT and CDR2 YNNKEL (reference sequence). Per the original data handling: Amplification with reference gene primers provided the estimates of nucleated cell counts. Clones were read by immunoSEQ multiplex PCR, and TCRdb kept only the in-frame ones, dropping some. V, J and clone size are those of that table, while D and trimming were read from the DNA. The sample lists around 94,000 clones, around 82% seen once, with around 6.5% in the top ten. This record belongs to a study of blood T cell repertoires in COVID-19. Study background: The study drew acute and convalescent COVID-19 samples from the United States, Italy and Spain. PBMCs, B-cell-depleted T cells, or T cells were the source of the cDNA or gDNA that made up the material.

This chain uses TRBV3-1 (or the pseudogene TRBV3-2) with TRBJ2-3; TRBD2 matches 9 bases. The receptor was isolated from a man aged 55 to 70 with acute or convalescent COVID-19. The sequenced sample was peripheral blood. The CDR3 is CASSPERGAPNTDTQYF. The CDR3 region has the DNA TGTGCCAGCAGCCCCGAGCGGGGGGCCCCGAACACAGATACGCAGTATTTT.